This T cell receptor beta chain emerged from a study of beta chain features in type 1 diabetes. Whole-study findings and limits: In every one of the four CD4+ subsets, TCRB CDR3s were moderately but significantly shorter in Type 1 diabetes patients.

After removal of 2 bases from V and 4 bases from J, the junction contained 7 bases not matched to a gene. Germline-derived CDR1 and CDR2 are MNHNY and SVGAGI (reference sequence). This CDR3 comprises 16 residues. The entirety of the isolated RNA underwent reverse transcription, so expressed TCRB transcripts were sequenced. Profiled with immunoSEQ multiplex PCR; TCRdb holds only in-frame clones, not every one. The sample yields over 40,000 clones, 66% seen once. About this clone: Its antigen is not known.

The sequencing sample was made of Tregs from blood. This receptor was identified in a young woman with type 1 diabetes. The rearrangement uses TRBV6-6 and TRBJ2-2, with 7 bases lining up with TRBD1. The CDR3 DNA sequence: TGTGCCAGCAGTTACCCTCGACAGGGTCCCACCGGGGAGCTGTTTTTT. Protein: CASSYPRQGPTGELFF.